Listed here is a single TCR beta chain. The data stem from a study of glioma-infiltrating T cells. Trimming removed 5 bases from V and 0 bases from J, with 14 bases in between. Germline assignment: CDR1 DFQATT and CDR2 SNEGSKA (reference sequence). The CDR3 loop spans 14 amino acids. Using RNA template, CDR3s of TCR alpha and beta were amplified with iRepertoire arm-PCR. TCRdb ran MiXCR on the multiplex PCR reads and lists one entry per CDR3 protein. The repertoire holds about 380,000 distinct CDR3 sequences, with roughly two fifths as singletons. The sequencing input was glioma tissue, nonneoplastic brain tissue, or PBMCs (not recorded which). This TCR was sampled from a human donor with low-grade glioma or glioblastoma, undergoing nonglioma brain surgery, or in good health (not recorded which). This chain links TRBV20-1 with TRBJ2-7, with D maybe TRBD2 (5 bases). The CDR3 sequence: CSAPRGSTSYEQYF. As DNA, the CDR3 is TGCAGTGCTCCTAGAGGGAGCACCTCCTACGAGCAGTACTTC.